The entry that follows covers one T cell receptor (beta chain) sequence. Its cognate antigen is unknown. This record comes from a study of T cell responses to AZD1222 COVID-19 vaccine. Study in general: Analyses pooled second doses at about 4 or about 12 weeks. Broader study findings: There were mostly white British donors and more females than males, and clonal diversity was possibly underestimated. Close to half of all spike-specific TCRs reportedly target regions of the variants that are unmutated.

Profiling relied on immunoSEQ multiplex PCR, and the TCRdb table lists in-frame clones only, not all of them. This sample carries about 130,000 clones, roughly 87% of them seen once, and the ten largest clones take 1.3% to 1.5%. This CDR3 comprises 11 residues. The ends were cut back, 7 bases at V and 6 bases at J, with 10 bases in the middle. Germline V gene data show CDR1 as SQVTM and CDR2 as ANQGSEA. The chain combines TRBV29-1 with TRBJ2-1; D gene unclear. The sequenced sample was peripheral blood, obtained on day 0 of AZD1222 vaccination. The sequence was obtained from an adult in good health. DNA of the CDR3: TGCAGCGCCGGCCCAGGCAATGAGCAGTTCTTC. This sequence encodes CSAGPGNEQFF.